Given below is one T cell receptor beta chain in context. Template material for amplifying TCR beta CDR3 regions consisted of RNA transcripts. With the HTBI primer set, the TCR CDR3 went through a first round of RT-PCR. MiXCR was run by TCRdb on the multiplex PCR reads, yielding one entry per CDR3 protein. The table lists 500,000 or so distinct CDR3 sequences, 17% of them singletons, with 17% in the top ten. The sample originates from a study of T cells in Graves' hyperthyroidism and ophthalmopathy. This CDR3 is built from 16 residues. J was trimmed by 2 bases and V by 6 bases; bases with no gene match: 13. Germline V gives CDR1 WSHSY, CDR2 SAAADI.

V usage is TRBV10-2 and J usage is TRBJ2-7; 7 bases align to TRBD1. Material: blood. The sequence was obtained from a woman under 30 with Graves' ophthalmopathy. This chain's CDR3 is CASSGTSGQKPYEQYF. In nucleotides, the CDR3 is TGCGCCAGCAGCGGGACCTCGGGACAGAAGCCCTACGAGCAGTACTTC.